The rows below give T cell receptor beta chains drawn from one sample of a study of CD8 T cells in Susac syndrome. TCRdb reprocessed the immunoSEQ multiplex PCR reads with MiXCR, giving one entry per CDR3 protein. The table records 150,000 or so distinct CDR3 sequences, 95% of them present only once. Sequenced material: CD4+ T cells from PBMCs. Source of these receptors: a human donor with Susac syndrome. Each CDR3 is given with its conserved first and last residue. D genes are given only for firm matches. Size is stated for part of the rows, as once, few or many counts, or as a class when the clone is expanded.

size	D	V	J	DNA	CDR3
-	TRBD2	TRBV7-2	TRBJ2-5	TGTGCCAGCAGCTATGTTAGCGGGGGGTACAGGACCCAGTACTTC	CASSYVSGGYRTQYF
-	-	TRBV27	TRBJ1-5	TGTGCCAGCAGTTTATTCGGGGACCGCGAAAATCAGCCCCAGCATTTT	CASSLFGDRENQPQHF
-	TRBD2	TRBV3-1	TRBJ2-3	TGTGCCAGCAGCCAGACTAGCGGGAGGGCCGCTACGCAGTATTTT	CASSQTSGRAATQYF
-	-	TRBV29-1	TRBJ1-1	TGCAGCGTTGTCGGGGGGCTGAACACTGAAGCTTTCTTT	CSVVGGLNTEAFF
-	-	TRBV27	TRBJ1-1	TGTGCCAGCAGTACGGTAGGCACTGAAGCTTTCTTT	CASSTVGTEAFF
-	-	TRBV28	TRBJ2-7	TGTGCCAGCAGTTTACCGACGGACGAGACCGACTACGAGCAGTACTTC	CASSLPTDETDYEQYF
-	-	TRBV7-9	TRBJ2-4	TGTGCCAGCAGCTTAGGGGCAGGGGCGAAAAACATTCAGTACTTC	CASSLGAGAKNIQYF
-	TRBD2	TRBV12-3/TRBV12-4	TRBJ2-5	TGTGCCAGCGGACTAGCGGGAGTTTCGGAGACCCAGTACTTC	CASGLAGVSETQYF
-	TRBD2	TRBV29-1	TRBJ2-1	TGCAGCGTTCTGGCTAGCGGGAGGGCCCCCAATGAGCAGTTCTTC	CSVLASGRAPNEQFF
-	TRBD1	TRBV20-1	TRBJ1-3	TGCAGTGCTAGACCCATAGGGGGACAGCTACTTACTGGAAACACCATATATTTT	CSARPIGGQLLTGNTIYF
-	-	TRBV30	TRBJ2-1	TGTGCCTGGGGAGTCCTTGAGCAGTTCTTC	CAWGVLEQFF
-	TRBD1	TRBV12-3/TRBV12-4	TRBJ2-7	TGTGCCAGCAGACCGGGACAGGGTTACTACGAGCAGTACTTC	CASRPGQGYYEQYF
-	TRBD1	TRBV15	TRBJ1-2	TGTGCCACCAGCAAGGGACAGGCCTACTATGGCTACACCTTC	CATSKGQAYYGYTF
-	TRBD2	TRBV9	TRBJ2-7	TGTGCCAGCAGCGCTCATCCGGGACTAAACTACGAGCAGTACTTC	CASSAHPGLNYEQYF
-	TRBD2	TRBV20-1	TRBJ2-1	TGCAGTCCCTCGGGGGGGCCAAGTGAGCAGTTCTTC	CSPSGGPSEQFF
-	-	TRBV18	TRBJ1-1	TGTGCCAGCTCACCCAGGGTTGGGACTGAAGCTTTCTTT	CASSPRVGTEAFF
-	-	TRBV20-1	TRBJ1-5	TGCAGTGCTAGTGGTAGCAATCAGCCCCAGCATTTT	CSASGSNQPQHF
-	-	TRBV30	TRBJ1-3	TGTGCCTGGACCCGGGACGGTAACTCTGGAAACACCATATATTTT	CAWTRDGNSGNTIYF
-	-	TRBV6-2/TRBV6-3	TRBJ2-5	TGTGCCAGCAGTTACAGCGGGCAGGGGTACGAGACCCAGTACTTC	CASSYSGQGYETQYF
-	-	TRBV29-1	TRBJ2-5	TGCAGCGTGACCCCCCCTGCGGGGACCGACACCCAGTACTTC	CSVTPPAGTDTQYF
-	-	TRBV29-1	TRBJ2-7	TGCAGCGTTGCTTCAGCCAGGGCTTACGAGCAGTACTTC	CSVASARAYEQYF
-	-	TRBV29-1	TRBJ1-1	TGCAGCGTCGCAGACAGGACCAACACTGAAGCTTTCTTT	CSVADRTNTEAFF
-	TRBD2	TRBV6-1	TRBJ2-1	TGTGCCAGCAGGCCGGGGGGGCGAAGGGAGCAGTTCTTC	CASRPGGRREQFF
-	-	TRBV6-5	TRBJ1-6	TGTGCCAGCAGTTCCAGTCCGGGGGAAGGCGGTTCACCCCTCCACTTT	CASSSSPGEGGSPLHF
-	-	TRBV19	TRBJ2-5	TGTGCCAGTAGTCCAACAGGGAACCAAGAGACCCAGTACTTC	CASSPTGNQETQYF
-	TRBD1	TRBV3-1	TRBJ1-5	TGTGCCAGCAGCCAAAGACAGGGCGATCAGCCCCAGCATTTT	CASSQRQGDQPQHF
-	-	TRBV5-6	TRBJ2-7	TGTGCCAGCAGTGATAGCTCCTACGAGCAGTACTTC	CASSDSSYEQYF
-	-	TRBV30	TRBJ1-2	TGTGCCTGGAGGAGCGGGACGTCGTTCTTC	CAWRSGTSFF
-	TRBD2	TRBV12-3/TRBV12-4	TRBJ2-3	TGTGCCAGCAGTTTTGACGGCGGGAGCGGAGATACGCAGTATTTT	CASSFDGGSGDTQYF
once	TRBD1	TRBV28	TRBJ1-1	TGTGCCAGCAGTTCGACAGGGGAGAACACTGAAGCTTTCTTT	CASSSTGENTEAFF
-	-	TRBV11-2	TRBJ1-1	TGTGCCAGCAGCCGCGGGGGAAGAATGAACACTGAAGCTTTCTTT	CASSRGGRMNTEAFF
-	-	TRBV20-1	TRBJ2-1	TGCAGTGCCTACGACTACAATCGCAATGAGCAGTTCTTC	CSAYDYNRNEQFF
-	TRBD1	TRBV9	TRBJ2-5	TGTGCCAGCAGCGCGGGACAGCAAGAGACCCAGTACTTC	CASSAGQQETQYF
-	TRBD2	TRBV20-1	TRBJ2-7	TGCAGTGCTAGAGGGACTAGCGGGAACTACGAGCAGTACTTC	CSARGTSGNYEQYF
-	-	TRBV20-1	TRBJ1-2	TGCAGTGCTAGAGATCTTGGGCAGATTTTTCCCTTTGGCTACACCTTC	CSARDLGQIFPFGYTF
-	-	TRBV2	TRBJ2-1	TGTGCCAGCAGTGTGGGGCTCTACAATGAGCAGTTCTTC	CASSVGLYNEQFF
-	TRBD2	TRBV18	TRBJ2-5	TGTGCCAGCTCATACGGACTAGCGGGACAAGAGACCCAGTACTTC	CASSYGLAGQETQYF
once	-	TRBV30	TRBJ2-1	TGTGCCTGGAGTCAGGGGATCCCCTACAATGAGCAGTTCTTC	CAWSQGIPYNEQFF
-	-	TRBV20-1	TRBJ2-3	TGCAGTGCTAGGGGCGCAGACTATAGCACAGATACGCAGTATTTT	CSARGADYSTDTQYF
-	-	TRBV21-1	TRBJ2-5	TGTGCCAGCAGCAAGACAGGGGGAAGGGAGACCCAGTACTTC	CASSKTGGRETQYF
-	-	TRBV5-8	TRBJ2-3	TGTGCCAGCATCCAAATTGGGACGGGTAGCACAGATACGCAGTATTTT	CASIQIGTGSTDTQYF
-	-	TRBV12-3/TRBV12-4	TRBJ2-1	TGTGCCAGCAGACCGGACATTCCGAGTGAGCAGTTCTTC	CASRPDIPSEQFF
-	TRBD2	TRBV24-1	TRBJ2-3	TGTGCCACCAGTGATTTCCTATCTAGCGGGGGATTGAATACGCAGTATTTT	CATSDFLSSGGLNTQYF
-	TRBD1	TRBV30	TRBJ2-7	TGTGCCTGGAGTTTCGCCGGGACAGGGAAATTCCAACTGTCCTACGAGCAGTACTTC	CAWSFAGTGKFQLSYEQYF
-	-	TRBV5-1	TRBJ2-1	TGCGCCAGCAGCTCGTACAGAAACAATGAGCAGTTCTTC	CASSSYRNNEQFF